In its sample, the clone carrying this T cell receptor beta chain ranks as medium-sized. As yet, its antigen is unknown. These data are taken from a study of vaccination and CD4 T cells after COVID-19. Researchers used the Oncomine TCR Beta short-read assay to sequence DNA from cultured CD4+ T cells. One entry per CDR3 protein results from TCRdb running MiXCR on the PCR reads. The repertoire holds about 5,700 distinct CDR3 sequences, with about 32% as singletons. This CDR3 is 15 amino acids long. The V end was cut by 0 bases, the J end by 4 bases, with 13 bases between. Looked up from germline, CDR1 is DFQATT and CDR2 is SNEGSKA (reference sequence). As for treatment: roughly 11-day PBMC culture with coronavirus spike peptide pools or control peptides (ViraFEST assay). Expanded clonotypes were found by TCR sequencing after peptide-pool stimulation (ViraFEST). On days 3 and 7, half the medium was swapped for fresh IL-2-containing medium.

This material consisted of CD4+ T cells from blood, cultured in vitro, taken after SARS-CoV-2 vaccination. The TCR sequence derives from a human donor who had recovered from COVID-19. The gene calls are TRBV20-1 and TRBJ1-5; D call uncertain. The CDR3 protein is CSARDMRSDNQPQHF. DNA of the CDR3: TGCAGTGCTAGAGATATGAGGTCGGATAATCAGCCCCAGCATTTT.